This TCR beta chain was captured by sequencing in a study of cytomegalovirus exposure and HLA in healthy donors. About the study: Earlier, 90 million to 140 million unique TCR beta sequences were recovered from 170 million or so T cells by an analysis.

This clone was picked up one time. The antigen remains undetermined. Study-wide findings and caveats: The HLA-A and HLA-B alleles of most subjects were reportedly predicted accurately from TCR beta sequences.

The PCR was carried out with 60 Vbeta primers and 13 Jbeta primers. The method was immunoSEQ multiplex PCR; TCRdb's version includes in-frame clones alone and lacks a portion of them. The sample includes about 150,000 clones, around three quarters of them seen just once. Trimming at V came to 4 bases and at J to 4 bases, leaving 6 bases not matched to a gene. The CDR3 sequence is 15 residues long. The germline V gene encodes CDR1 KGHSH and CDR2 LQKENI. The sample comprised PBMCs. The V call is TRBV18, the J call TRBJ2-7, with 11 nucleotides matching TRBD2. This receptor was taken from a man between 35 and 55 years old in good health and CMV-seropositive. In DNA form, the CDR3 reads TGTGCCAGCTCACTTACTAGCGGGAGTATGTACGAGCAGTACTTC. It yields the protein CASSLTSGSMYEQYF.